A selection of T cell receptor beta chains follows, all from one sample in a study of Ad26.COV2.S vaccination and SARS-CoV-2 variants. Data came from immunoSEQ multiplex PCR; TCRdb stores just in-frame clones and leaves some out. The sample lists over 110,000 clones; about nine tenths were seen once. Material: peripheral blood, obtained after recovery from COVID-19. These receptor sequences come from a human donor who had recovered from COVID-19. CDR3s include the opening cysteine and the closing phenylalanine or tryptophan. The D gene is left open where the match is weak. Some rows mark clone size as missing; the rest say once, few, many or name a class of expanded clone.

v_call	d_call	cdr3_length	j_call	clone_size	cdr3_aa	cdr3_nt
TRBV4-1	-	17	TRBJ1-1	-	CASSQDPPAVGNTEAFF	TGCGCCAGCAGCCAAGATCCCCCCGCGGTGGGGAACACTGAAGCTTTCTTT
TRBV21-1	-	17	TRBJ1-6	-	CASSPHEIDRGRSPLHF	TGTGCCAGCAGCCCCCATGAAATTGACAGGGGGCGGTCACCCCTCCACTTT
TRBV7-2	TRBD2	14	TRBJ2-3	-	CASSSGGAADTQYF	TGTGCCAGCAGCTCCGGGGGGGCTGCGGATACGCAGTATTTT
TRBV7-9	TRBD1	13	TRBJ1-2	once	CASSLSGQFGYTF	TGTGCCAGCAGCTTATCGGGACAGTTTGGCTACACCTTC
TRBV4-3	-	15	TRBJ2-2	-	CASSQVATGSGELFF	TGCGCCAGCAGCCAAGTCGCTACTGGGTCCGGGGAGCTGTTTTTT
TRBV3-1/TRBV3-2	-	13	TRBJ1-6	-	CASSQQGRSPLHF	TGTGCCAGCAGCCAACAGGGCCGGTCACCCCTCCACTTT
TRBV11-2	-	15	TRBJ2-2	-	CASRSLGTNTGELFF	TGTGCCAGCAGATCGTTGGGGACGAACACCGGGGAGCTGTTTTTT
TRBV21-1	-	18	TRBJ1-3	-	CASSPRQGAEESGNTIYF	TGTGCCAGCAGCCCGCGACAGGGGGCTGAGGAATCTGGAAACACCATATATTTT
TRBV7-2	-	17	TRBJ2-5	-	CASSSPVGWGGRETQYF	TGTGCCAGCAGCTCCCCCGTGGGGTGGGGGGGCCGAGAGACCCAGTACTTC
TRBV15	-	15	TRBJ2-2	-	CATSRDRVITGELFF	TGTGCCACCAGCAGAGACAGGGTTATCACCGGGGAGCTGTTTTTT
TRBV11-2	TRBD2	13	TRBJ2-1	-	CASSYSGGHEQFF	TGTGCCAGCAGCTACAGCGGGGGGCATGAGCAGTTCTTC
TRBV7-9	-	14	TRBJ2-3	once	CASSYGSFGDTQYF	TGTGCCAGCAGCTACGGATCATTCGGAGATACGCAGTATTTT
TRBV7-9	TRBD1	17	TRBJ2-1	-	CASSLRGQGSAYNEQFF	TGTGCCAGCAGCTTAAGGGGACAGGGGAGCGCCTACAATGAGCAGTTCTTC
TRBV12-3/TRBV12-4	TRBD1	13	TRBJ2-1	-	CASSLRGPNEQFF	TGTGCCAGCAGTCTGAGGGGGCCTAATGAGCAGTTCTTC
TRBV5-1	TRBD1	16	TRBJ1-2	-	CASSLGTGDVDYGYTF	TGCGCCAGCAGCCTAGGGACAGGCGATGTCGACTATGGCTACACCTTC
TRBV3-1/TRBV3-2	-	15	TRBJ2-5	-	CASSPPGGVGETQYF	TGTGCCAGCAGCCCCCCAGGGGGGGTTGGAGAGACCCAGTACTTC
TRBV5-1	TRBD1	14	TRBJ2-7	-	CASSPVTGAYEQYF	TGCGCCAGCAGCCCGGTGACAGGGGCCTACGAGCAGTACTTC
TRBV5-1	-	12	TRBJ2-5	-	CASSDPQETQYF	TGCGCCAGCAGCGACCCACAAGAGACCCAGTACTTC
TRBV29-1	-	13	TRBJ1-5	once	CSVAGHSNQPQHF	TGCAGCGTTGCAGGACATAGCAATCAGCCCCAGCATTTT
TRBV28	-	13	TRBJ1-5	-	CASSFSRDQPQHF	TGTGCCAGCAGTTTCTCCCGAGATCAGCCCCAGCATTTT
TRBV28	-	16	TRBJ1-3	-	CASSGSSRTSGNTIYF	TGTGCCAGCAGTGGGAGCAGTCGAACCTCTGGAAACACCATATATTTT
TRBV11-2	-	11	TRBJ2-5	few	CASSLQETQYF	TGTGCCAGCAGCCTCCAAGAGACCCAGTACTTC
TRBV5-4	-	14	TRBJ1-5	few	CASSLAGNDQPQHF	TGTGCCAGCAGCTTGGCCGGTAATGATCAGCCCCAGCATTTT
TRBV18	-	15	TRBJ2-1	-	CASSPPGGPYNEQFF	TGTGCCAGCTCACCACCGGGGGGGCCCTACAATGAGCAGTTCTTC